This is a list of T cell receptor beta chains from one sample in a study of T cells in Graves' hyperthyroidism and ophthalmopathy. TCRdb used MiXCR to reprocess the multiplex PCR reads, holding one entry per CDR3 protein. The sample records 550,000 to 700,000 distinct CDR3 sequences, roughly 14% being singletons. Input material: blood. These receptor sequences come from a woman aged 40 to 50 with Graves' ophthalmopathy. CDR3s include the opening cysteine and the closing phenylalanine or tryptophan. D genes are given only for firm matches. The size field is filled for only some rows; it gives once, few, many or a size class.

>.|few|TRBV11-2|TRBJ1-1
CASSFDYNTEAFF
TGTGCCAGCAGCTTTGACTACAACACTGAAGCTTTCTTT
>TRBD1|many|TRBV2|TRBJ1-1
CASSEAVQGARAFF
TGTGCCAGCAGTGAAGCCGTTCAGGGGGCCAGAGCTTTCTTT
>.|many|TRBV6-5|TRBJ1-1
CASSLWTVSNTEAFF
TGTGCCAGCAGTCTTTGGACAGTGTCGAACACTGAAGCTTTCTTT
>.|many|TRBV27|TRBJ2-7
CASSFRSSYEQYF
TGTGCCAGCAGTTTTCGGAGCTCCTACGAGCAGTACTTC
>.|many|TRBV25-1|TRBJ1-2
CASSESVRSYGYTF
TGTGCCAGCAGTGAATCCGTCAGGAGCTATGGCTACACCTTC
>TRBD2|.|TRBV5-4|TRBJ2-7
CASSLRVGRDLFGGSDEQYF
TGTGCCAGCAGCTTGAGGGTCGGCAGGGATCTTTTTGGCGGGAGCGACGAGCAGTACTTC
>TRBD1|many|TRBV20-1|TRBJ2-5
CSASQDRGETQYF
TGCAGTGCTAGCCAGGACAGGGGAGAGACCCAGTACTTC
>.|many|TRBV9|TRBJ2-2
CASSPRLFTGELFF
TGTGCCAGCAGCCCCCGACTCTTCACCGGGGAGCTGTTTTTT
>.|many|TRBV9|TRBJ1-6
CASSVGAEGRSLHF
TGTGCCAGCAGCGTAGGGGCGGAAGGGAGATCCCTCCACTTT
>.|few|TRBV18|TRBJ1-2
CASSPTRDYGYTF
TGTGCCAGCTCTCCGACGAGGGACTATGGCTACACCTTC
>TRBD2|many|TRBV30|TRBJ2-1
CAWSVLDAGDNEQFF
TGTGCCTGGAGTGTACTAGACGCGGGGGACAATGAGCAGTTCTTC
>.|many|TRBV30|TRBJ2-3
CAWSALGLDTQYF
TGTGCCTGGAGTGCACTAGGGTTGGATACGCAGTATTTT
>.|few|TRBV2|TRBJ2-7
CASRWSERFDEQYF
TGTGCCAGCAGGTGGTCAGAAAGATTCGACGAGCAGTACTTC
>TRBD2|.|TRBV5-1|TRBJ2-7
CASSLVLAGGLSYEQYF
TGCGCCAGCAGCTTGGTTCTAGCGGGAGGCCTTTCCTACGAGCAGTACTTC
>.|.|TRBV6-5|TRBJ2-7
CASSFPGTSSYEQYF
TGTGCCAGCAGTTTCCCCGGGACCAGCTCCTACGAGCAGTACTTC
>TRBD1|many|TRBV2|TRBJ1-1
CASVKTGVRGHTEAFF
TGTGCCAGCGTTAAAACTGGGGTCAGGGGGCACACTGAAGCTTTCTTT
>.|many|TRBV12-3/TRBV12-4|TRBJ2-6
CASSLLRVPGANVLTF
TGTGCCAGCAGTTTACTGAGGGTCCCTGGGGCCAACGTCCTGACTTTC
>TRBD1|.|TRBV19|TRBJ2-5
CATSTGEMGTQYF
TGTGCCACCTCAACAGGGGAGATGGGGACCCAGTACTTC
>.|few|TRBV28|TRBJ2-5
CASTRTALQETQYF
TGTGCCAGCACCCGTACGGCATTGCAAGAGACCCAGTACTTC
>.|.|TRBV30|TRBJ1-2
CAWSVGSPPYGYTF
TGTGCCTGGAGTGTTGGAAGTCCACCCTATGGCTACACCTTC
>.|many|TRBV6-2/TRBV6-3|TRBJ2-7
CASSYVDGYEQYF
TGTGCCAGCAGTTACGTGGACGGGTACGAGCAGTACTTC
>.|.|TRBV5-6|TRBJ2-5
CASSLGSSVKTETQYF
TGTGCCAGCAGCTTGGGTTCTAGCGTTAAAACGGAGACCCAGTACTTC
>.|few|TRBV7-2|TRBJ2-7
CASSLAYGHGVLGSYEQYF
TGTGCCAGCAGCTTAGCGTATGGTCATGGGGTCCTCGGCTCCTACGAGCAGTACTTC
>.|many|TRBV15|TRBJ1-2
CATSSWSEVLVGYTF
TGTGCCACCAGCTCGTGGAGCGAGGTTTTGGTTGGCTACACCTTC
>.|.|TRBV11-2|TRBJ1-3
CASSLVSGGPPGGEGNTIYF
TGTGCCAGCAGCTTAGTATCTGGGGGACCCCCCGGGGGCGAGGGCAACACCATATATTTT
>.|many|TRBV15|TRBJ2-2
CATSTHSAVLTGELFF
TGTGCCACCAGCACCCACAGCGCCGTTTTGACCGGGGAGCTGTTTTTT
>TRBD1|many|TRBV24-1|TRBJ1-2
CATSAPDRGNYGYTF
TGTGCCACCAGTGCCCCGGACAGGGGAAACTATGGCTACACCTTC
>TRBD1|few|TRBV20-1|TRBJ2-2
CSAREGDRGNTGELFF
TGCAGTGCTAGGGAGGGAGACAGGGGTAACACCGGGGAGCTGTTTTTT